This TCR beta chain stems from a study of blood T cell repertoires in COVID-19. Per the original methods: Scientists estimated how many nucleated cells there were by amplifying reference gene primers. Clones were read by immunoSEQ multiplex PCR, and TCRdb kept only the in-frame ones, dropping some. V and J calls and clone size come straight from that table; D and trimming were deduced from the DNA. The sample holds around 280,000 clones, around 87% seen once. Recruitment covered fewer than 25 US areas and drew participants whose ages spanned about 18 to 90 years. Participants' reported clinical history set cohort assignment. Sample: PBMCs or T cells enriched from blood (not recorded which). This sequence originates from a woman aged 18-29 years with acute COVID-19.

The CDR3 is CASSIPGTISYEQYF. The DNA of the CDR3 is TGTGCCAGTAGTATACCCGGGACAATCTCCTACGAGCAGTACTTC. This sequence joins TRBV19 and TRBJ2-7, with D possibly being TRBD1 (6 bases). The CDR3 consists of 15 residues. Germline CDR1 reads LNHDA; CDR2 reads SQIVND (reference sequence). V was trimmed by 2 bases and J by 0 bases, leaving 11 bases between them.